This TCR beta chain comes out of a study of blood T cells in healthy people across ages. Primed by a sample-barcoded 5' primer and a J-beta primer mix, a second PCR proceeded for about 6 to 12 cycles. One entry per CDR3 protein results from TCRdb running MiXCR on the 5' RACE reads. This table holds 800,000 or so distinct CDR3 sequences, around 25% found once. V gave up 6 bases and J gave up 3 bases, with 14 bases separating them. CDR3 length equals 14 residues. Germline V gene lookup returns CDR1 LGHDT and CDR2 YNNKEL (reference sequence). The data also belong to a second study, concerning T cells of mothers and their children. That report adds: Samples were provided by three healthy Caucasian mothers and their six children. Using roughly 1.5 ug per 15 ul, all extracted RNA underwent cDNA synthesis. Over 8 million TCR beta CDR3 reads were obtained from each mother, and some 3.1 million from each child.

The J gene is TRBJ2-5, the V gene TRBV3-1, with D perhaps TRBD1 (6 bases). The TCR comes from a boy younger than 18 in good health. The sequenced material came from blood. CDR3 nucleotide sequence: TGTGCCAGCAGACAACAGGGTGGAGAAGAGACCCAGTACTTC. Protein sequence: CASRQQGGEETQYF.